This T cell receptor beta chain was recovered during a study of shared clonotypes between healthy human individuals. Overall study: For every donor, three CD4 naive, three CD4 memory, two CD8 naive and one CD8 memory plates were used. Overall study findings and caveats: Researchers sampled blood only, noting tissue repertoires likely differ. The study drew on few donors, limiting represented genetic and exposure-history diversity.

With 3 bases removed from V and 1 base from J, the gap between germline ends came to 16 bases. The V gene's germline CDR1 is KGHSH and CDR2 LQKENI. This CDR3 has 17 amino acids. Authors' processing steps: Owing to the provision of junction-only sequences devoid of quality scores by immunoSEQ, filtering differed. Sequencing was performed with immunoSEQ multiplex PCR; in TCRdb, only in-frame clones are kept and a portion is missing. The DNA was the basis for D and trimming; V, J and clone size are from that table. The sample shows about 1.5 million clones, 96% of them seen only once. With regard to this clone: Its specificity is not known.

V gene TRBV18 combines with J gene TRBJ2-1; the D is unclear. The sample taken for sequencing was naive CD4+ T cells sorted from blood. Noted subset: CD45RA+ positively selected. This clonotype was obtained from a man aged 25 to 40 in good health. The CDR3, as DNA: TGTGCCAGCTCACCCCGGATTGGCGGTTTTTCCTACAATGAGCAGTTCTTC. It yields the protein CASSPRIGGFSYNEQFF.